This TCR beta chain was obtained from a study of early T cells in non-severe SARS-CoV-2 infection. Study-level background: Bulk RNA taken from unsorted whole blood was sequenced, leaving chains unpaired. Findings and limits, study-wide: Using VDJdb, the matching emphasized anti-spike CD8 responses while missing private and CD4 specificities.

Regarding this clonotype: Its antigen is not identified. The limits of the CDR3 on the DNA are not certain, so only TCRdb's listed CDR3 is given.

The CDR3 adds up to 16 amino acids, both ends counted. Tagging with unique molecular identifiers was applied to individual cDNA molecules. TCRdb reprocessed the 5' RACE reads with MiXCR, giving one entry per CDR3 protein. The sample has roughly 100,000 distinct CDR3 sequences, 12% to 15% seen once. The chain is built from TRBV7-5 and TRBJ2-3; no DNA check was done on the table's D call, TRBD2. TRBV7-5 is labeled a pseudogene. The receptor's source is an adult who was a healthcare worker with PCR-confirmed SARS-CoV-2 infection or an uninfected control (not recorded which). The material sequenced was whole blood. CDR3 protein: CISVPEGLLGLAGRHF.